This T cell receptor beta chain was captured by sequencing in a study of neurological immune-mediated disorders. This clonotype was recorded many times. The antigen is undetermined. Notes on the study in general: One related-CDR3 cluster, which may be a signature, held the repertoires of 18 of 34 multiple sclerosis patients after phylogenetic grouping.

The germline gives CDR1 DFQATT, CDR2 SNEGSKA (reference sequence). V shed 7 bases and J shed 1 base, with 7 bases lying between them. CDR3 length: 11 amino acids. One entry per CDR3 protein, called by TCRdb with MiXCR from the 5' RACE reads. Counted here are under 60,000 distinct CDR3 sequences, around 3.1% occurring once; the ten biggest clones make up 5.5% to 6.5%. Sequenced sample: PBMCs. The TCR sequence derives from a man aged 40-49 years with multiple sclerosis. V gene TRBV20-1 combines with J gene TRBJ1-1; D is ambiguous. DNA of the CDR3: TGCAGTGTAGGAACGAACACTGAAGCTTTCTTT. It is translated as CSVGTNTEAFF.